This TCR beta chain was found in a study of blood T cell repertoires in COVID-19. At the level of the study: The analysed material was cDNA or gDNA that came from T cells, B-cell-depleted T cells, or PBMCs.

As processed by the authors: It was from reference gene primer amplification that nucleated cell counts were estimated. Here immunoSEQ multiplex PCR was the method, and the copy in TCRdb shows in-frame clones only, minus some. V and J calls plus clone size are reproduced from that table; the DNA served to infer D and trimming. Here the sample spans 330,000 or so clones, 88% being singletons. V shed 4 bases, J shed 7 bases, and the junction held 3 bases outside the gene matches. CDR1 is SGHRS, CDR2 YFSETQ, per germline. This CDR3 has 14 amino acids. Sample: PBMCs or T cells enriched from blood (not recorded which). The TCR comes from a man under 40 who had recovered from COVID-19. The chain has TRBV5-1 and TRBJ1-4; 11 bases are shared with TRBD1. The CDR3 coding sequence is TGCGCCAGCAGCGGGGGGACAGGGGGTGAAAAACTGTTTTTT. Protein: CASSGGTGGEKLFF.